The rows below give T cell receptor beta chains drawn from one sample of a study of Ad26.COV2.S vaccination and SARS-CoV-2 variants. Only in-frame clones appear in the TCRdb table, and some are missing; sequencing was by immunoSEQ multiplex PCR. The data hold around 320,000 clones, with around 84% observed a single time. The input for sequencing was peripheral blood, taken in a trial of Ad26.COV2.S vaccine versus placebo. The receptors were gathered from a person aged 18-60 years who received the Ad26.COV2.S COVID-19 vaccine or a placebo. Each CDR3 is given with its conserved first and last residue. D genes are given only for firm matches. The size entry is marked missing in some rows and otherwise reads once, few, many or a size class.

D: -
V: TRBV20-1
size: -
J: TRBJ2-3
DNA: TGCAGTGCTACCGGCACAGATACGCAGTATTTT
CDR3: CSATGTDTQYF

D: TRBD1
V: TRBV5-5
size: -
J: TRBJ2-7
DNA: TGTGCCAGCAGCTTGGTAGGACAGGGGAGGTACGAGCAGTACTTC
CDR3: CASSLVGQGRYEQYF

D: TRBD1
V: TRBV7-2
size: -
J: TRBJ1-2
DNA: TGTGCCAGCAGCCCACAGACAGGGTCGGGCTATGGCTACACCTTC
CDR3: CASSPQTGSGYGYTF

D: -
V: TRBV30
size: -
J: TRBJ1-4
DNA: TGTGCCTTCTACAGCTATCATAATGAAAAACTGTTTTTT
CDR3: CAFYSYHNEKLFF

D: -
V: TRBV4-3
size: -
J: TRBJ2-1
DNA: TGCGCCAGCAGCCAAGGCGGCGAGACGTGGGATGAGCAGTTCTTC
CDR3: CASSQGGETWDEQFF

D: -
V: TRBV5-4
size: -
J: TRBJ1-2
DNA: TGTGCCAGCAGCCCGAGGGACACCGTCTGGTATGGCTACACCTTC
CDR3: CASSPRDTVWYGYTF

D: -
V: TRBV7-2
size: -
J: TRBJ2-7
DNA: TGTGCCAGCAGCTTGGGGGGACAGCGGACCTACGAGCAGTACTTC
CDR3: CASSLGGQRTYEQYF

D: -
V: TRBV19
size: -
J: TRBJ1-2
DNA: TGTGCCAGTAGTATAGATCGGAGGAACTATGGCTACACCTTC
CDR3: CASSIDRRNYGYTF

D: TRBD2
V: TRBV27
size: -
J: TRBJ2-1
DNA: TGTGCCAGCAAGGTGCGGGGGGGGATCTCCTACAATGAGCAGTTCTTC
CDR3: CASKVRGGISYNEQFF

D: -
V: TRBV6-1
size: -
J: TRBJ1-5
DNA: TGTGCCAGCAGTGAGACAGCTATTTATAGCAATCAGCCCCAGCATTTT
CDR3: CASSETAIYSNQPQHF

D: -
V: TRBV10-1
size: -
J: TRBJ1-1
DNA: TGCGCCAGCAGTCCCAACAAGGCTGAAGCTTTCTTT
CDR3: CASSPNKAEAFF

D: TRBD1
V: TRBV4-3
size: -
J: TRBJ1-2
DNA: TGCGCCAGCAGCCAGGTTAGGGGGCTATATGGCTACACCTTC
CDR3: CASSQVRGLYGYTF

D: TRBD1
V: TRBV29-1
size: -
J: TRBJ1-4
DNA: TGCAGCGTCTCTACAGGGGGCTATGAAAAACTGTTTTTT
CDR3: CSVSTGGYEKLFF

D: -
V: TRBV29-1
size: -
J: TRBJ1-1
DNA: TGCAGCGTTGAACAGCGGGAGGGCGGAGCTGAAGCTTTCTTT
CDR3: CSVEQREGGAEAFF

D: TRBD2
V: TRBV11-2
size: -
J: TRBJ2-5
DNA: TGTGCCAGCCGGGCTAGCGGGCAAGAGACCCAGTACTTC
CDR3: CASRASGQETQYF

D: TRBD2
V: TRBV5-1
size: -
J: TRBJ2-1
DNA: TGCGCCAGCTTCTGGGGCAGCGGGGGGGCCTACAATGAGCAGTTCTTC
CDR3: CASFWGSGGAYNEQFF

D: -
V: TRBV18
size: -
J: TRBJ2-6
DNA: TGTGCCAGCTCGCGGAAACGACGGGTGTCTGGGGCCAACGTCCTGACTTTC
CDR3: CASSRKRRVSGANVLTF

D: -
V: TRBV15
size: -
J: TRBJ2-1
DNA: TGTGCCACCAGCAGAGATACCGGGGTGAGGTACAATGAGCAGTTCTTC
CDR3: CATSRDTGVRYNEQFF

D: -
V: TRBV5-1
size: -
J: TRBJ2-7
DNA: TGCGCCAGCAGCTTGATGGGCAGCTACGAGCAGTACTTC
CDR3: CASSLMGSYEQYF

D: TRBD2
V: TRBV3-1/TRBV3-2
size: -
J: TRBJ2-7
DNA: TGTGCCAGCCAGAGCGGGGGAGCCCCCTACGAGCAGTACTTC
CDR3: CASQSGGAPYEQYF

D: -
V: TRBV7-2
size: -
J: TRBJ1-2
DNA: TGTGCCAGCAGCGTACCCGGGAGGGCCGTGTATAACTATGGCTACACCTTC
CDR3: CASSVPGRAVYNYGYTF

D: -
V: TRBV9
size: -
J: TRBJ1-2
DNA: TGTGCCAGCAGCCCCCGAGGGGGGTTCTATGGCTACACCTTC
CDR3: CASSPRGGFYGYTF

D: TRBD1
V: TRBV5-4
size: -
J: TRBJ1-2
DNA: TGTGCCAGCAGCGAACGACAGGGTGGAGACACCTTC
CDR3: CASSERQGGDTF

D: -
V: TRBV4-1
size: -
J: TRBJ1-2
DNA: TGCGCCAGCAGCCAAGAGTGGAAGGGAGCTAACTATGGCTACACCTTC
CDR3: CASSQEWKGANYGYTF

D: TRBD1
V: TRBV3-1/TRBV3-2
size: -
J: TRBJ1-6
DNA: TGTGCCAGCAGCCAAGGGGACAGGGGTGGATGGAGCCCAAATTCACCCCTCCACTTT
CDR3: CASSQGDRGGWSPNSPLHF

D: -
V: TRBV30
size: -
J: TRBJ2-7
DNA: TGTGCCTGGAGTTTGCAGGGAAGCTCCTACGAGCAGTACTTC
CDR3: CAWSLQGSSYEQYF

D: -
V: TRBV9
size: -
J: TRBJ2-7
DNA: TGTGCCAGCAGCCCCCACGAGGGTACCGAGCAGTACTTC
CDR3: CASSPHEGTEQYF

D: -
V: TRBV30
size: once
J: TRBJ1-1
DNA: TGTGCCTGGAGTGAGTTTTCTGGAGGGAACACTGAAGCTTTCTTT
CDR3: CAWSEFSGGNTEAFF